The present T cell receptor beta chain was sequenced within a study of T cells in women clearing cervical HPV infection. Study background: Donors had HPV16-related CIN3 or worse; 2 had invasive cancer. Controls' single incident HPV16 infection cleared within 12 months without precancer.

With regard to this clone: Its target is unknown. The read is 3 residues too short to cover the CDR3 end, so that end is filled in from the germline J gene.

Study-wide findings and caveats: TRBV6-7 abundance was lower in cases than controls (around 0.1% versus 0.15%).

Assay: immunoSEQ multiplex PCR; the TCRdb copy retains only in-frame clones and omits some. In all, the sample yields under 25,000 clones. The germline V and J ends were trimmed by 6 bases and 0 bases, with 12 bases remaining between them. CDR3 length: 13 amino acids. Germline V gives CDR1 DFQATT, CDR2 SNEGSKA (reference sequence). Material: blood buffy coat. The V and J genes are TRBV20-1 and TRBJ2-7; D is undetermined. This TCR was recovered from a woman between 18 and 70 years old with a cervical HPV16 infection that either progressed to CIN3+ or cleared (not recorded which). This CDR3 is CSAADPYSYEQYF. The covered CDR3 bases are TGCAGTGCCGCGGATCCCTACTCCTACGAG.